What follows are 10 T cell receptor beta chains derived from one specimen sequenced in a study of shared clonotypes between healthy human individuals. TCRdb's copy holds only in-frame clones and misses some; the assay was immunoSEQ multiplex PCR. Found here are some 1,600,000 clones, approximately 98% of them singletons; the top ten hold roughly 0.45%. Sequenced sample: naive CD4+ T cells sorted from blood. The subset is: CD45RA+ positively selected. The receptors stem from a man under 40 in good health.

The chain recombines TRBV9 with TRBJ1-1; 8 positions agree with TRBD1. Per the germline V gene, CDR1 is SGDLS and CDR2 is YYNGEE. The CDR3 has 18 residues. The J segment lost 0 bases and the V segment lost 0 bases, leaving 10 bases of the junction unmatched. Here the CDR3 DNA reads TGTGCCAGCAGCGTAGTTCTGACAGGGGTGGACATGAACACTGAAGCTTTCTTT. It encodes CASSVVLTGVDMNTEAFF.

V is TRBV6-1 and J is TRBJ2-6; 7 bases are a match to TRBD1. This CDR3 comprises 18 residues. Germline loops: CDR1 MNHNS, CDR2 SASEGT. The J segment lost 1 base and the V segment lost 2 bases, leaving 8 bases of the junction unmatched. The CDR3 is CASSETDRVSSGANVLTF. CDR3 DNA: TGTGCCAGCAGTGAAACCGACAGGGTATCGTCTGGGGCCAACGTCCTGACTTTC.

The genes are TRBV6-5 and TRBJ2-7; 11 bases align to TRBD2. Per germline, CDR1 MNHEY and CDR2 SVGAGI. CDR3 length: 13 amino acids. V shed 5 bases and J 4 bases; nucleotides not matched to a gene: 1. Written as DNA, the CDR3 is TGTGCCAGCAGTCCTAGCGGGAGGTACGAGCAGTACTTC. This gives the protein CASSPSGRYEQYF.

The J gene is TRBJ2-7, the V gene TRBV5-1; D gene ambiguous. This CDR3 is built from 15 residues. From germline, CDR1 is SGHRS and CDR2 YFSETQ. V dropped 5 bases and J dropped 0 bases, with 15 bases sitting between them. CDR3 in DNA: TGCGCCAGCAGGGGGATACAGACGAGCTCCTACGAGCAGTACTTC. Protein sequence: CASRGIQTSSYEQYF.

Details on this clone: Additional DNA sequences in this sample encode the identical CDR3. The CDR3: CASSPGQGRYEQYF. CDR3 in DNA: TGTGCCAGCAGCCCGGGACAGGGTCGCTACGAGCAGTACTTC. V and J are TRBV5-4 and TRBJ2-7, with 9 bases fitting TRBD1. CDR3 length equals 14 residues. The V gene's germline CDR1 is SGHNT and CDR2 YYREEE (reference sequence). After removal of 4 bases from V and 3 bases from J, the junction contained 5 bases not matched to a gene. Combining the CDR3 with reference TRBV5-4 and TRBJ2-7 gives the whole variable domain ETGVTQSPTHLIKTRGQQVTLRCSSQSGHNTVSWYQQALGQGPQFIFQYYREEENGRGNFPPRFSGLQFPNYSSELNVNALELDDSALYLCASSPGQGRYEQYFGPGTRLTVT.

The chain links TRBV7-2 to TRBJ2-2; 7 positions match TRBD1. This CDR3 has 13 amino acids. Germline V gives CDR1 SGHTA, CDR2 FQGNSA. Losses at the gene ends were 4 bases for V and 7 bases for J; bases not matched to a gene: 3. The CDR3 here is CASSSNRGGELFF. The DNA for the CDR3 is TGTGCCAGCAGCTCAAACAGGGGCGGGGAGCTGTTTTTT.

The CDR3 sequence is CASSLGFDEQYF. CDR3 coding DNA: TGCGCCAGCAGCTTGGGGTTCGACGAGCAGTACTTC. The V and J genes are TRBV5-1 and TRBJ2-7; no reliable D call. V shed 0 bases and J shed 5 bases, with 6 bases lying between them. Germline assignment: CDR1 SGHRS and CDR2 YFSETQ. This CDR3 is built from 12 residues.

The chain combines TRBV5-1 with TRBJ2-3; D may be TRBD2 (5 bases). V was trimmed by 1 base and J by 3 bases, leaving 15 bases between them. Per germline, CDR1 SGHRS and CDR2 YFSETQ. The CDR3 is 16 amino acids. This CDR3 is CASSLIGRVETDTQYF. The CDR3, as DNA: TGCGCCAGCAGCTTGATAGGGAGAGTGGAGACAGATACGCAGTATTTT.

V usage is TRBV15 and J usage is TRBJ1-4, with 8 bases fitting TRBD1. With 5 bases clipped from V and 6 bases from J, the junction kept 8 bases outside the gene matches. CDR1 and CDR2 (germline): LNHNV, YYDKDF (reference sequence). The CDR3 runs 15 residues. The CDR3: CATSPRTGWDEKLFF. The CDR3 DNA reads TGTGCCACCAGCCCTCGGACAGGGTGGGATGAAAAACTGTTTTTT.

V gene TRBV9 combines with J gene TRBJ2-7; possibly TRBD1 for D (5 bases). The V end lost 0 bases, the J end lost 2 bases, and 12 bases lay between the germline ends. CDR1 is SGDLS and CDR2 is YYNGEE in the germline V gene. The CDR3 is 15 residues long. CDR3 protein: CASSVAPGQAYEQYF. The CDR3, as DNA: TGTGCCAGCAGCGTAGCGCCAGGGCAGGCCTACGAGCAGTACTTC.